Below, 9 T cell receptor beta chains from the same sample are listed, as sequenced in a study of blood T cell repertoires in COVID-19. Clones were sequenced by immunoSEQ multiplex PCR, and TCRdb holds only the in-frame ones, with some missing. The sample lists over 300,000 clones, 65% to 90% occurring once. The sample was PBMCs or T cells enriched from blood (not recorded which). These receptors all stem from a woman aged 18 to 35 who had recovered from COVID-19.

Only one count was recorded for this clone. The chain joins TRBV3-1 (or the pseudogene TRBV3-2) to TRBJ2-2; 9 nucleotides match TRBD2. This CDR3 contains 16 residues. Germline-derived CDR1 and CDR2 are LGHDT and YNNKEL (reference sequence). The trim removed 5 bases at V and 8 bases at J, leaving 12 bases unmatched. CDR3 nucleotides: TGTGCCAGCAGCGGGCCTCGCGGGAGGGCCGGAGGGGAGCTGTTTTTT. It is translated as CASSGPRGRAGGELFF.

This chain uses TRBV11-2 with TRBJ2-5; the match to TRBD2 covers 7 bases. Trimming took 0 bases from V and 6 from J; bases not matched to a gene: 7. This CDR3 spans 15 amino acids. The germline gives CDR1 SGHAT, CDR2 FQNNGV. The CDR3 sequence is CASSLDLTSEKTQYF. The CDR3 nucleotides are TGTGCCAGCAGCTTAGATCTAACTAGCGAGAAGACCCAGTACTTC.

This sequence joins TRBV13 and TRBJ1-4, with 9 bases aligning to TRBD1. Germline CDR1 PRHDT, CDR2 FYEKMQ (reference sequence). The CDR3 covers 15 residues. The ends lost 4 bases at V and 8 bases at J; junction bases unmatched: 8. The CDR3 region is CASSSRTGEGEKLFF. The DNA for the CDR3 is TGTGCCAGCAGCTCTCGGACAGGGGAAGGCGAAAAACTGTTTTTT.

This rearrangement joins TRBV7-8 to TRBJ1-1; a weak D match, TRBD1 (6 bases). This CDR3 comprises 13 residues. Germline V gene lookup returns CDR1 SGHVS and CDR2 FQNEAQ. V gave up 1 base and J gave up 7 bases, with 10 bases separating them. CDR3 loop: CASSLDRVFEAFF. Written as DNA, the CDR3 is TGTGCCAGCAGCTTAGACAGGGTATTTGAAGCTTTCTTT.

The V gene is TRBV3-1 (or the pseudogene TRBV3-2), the J gene TRBJ2-6, with TRBD1 identical over 10 bases. Losses at the gene ends were 4 bases for V and 4 bases for J; bases not matched to a gene: 10. There are 18 residues in the CDR3. CDR1 is LGHDT and CDR2 is YNNKEL in the germline V gene (reference sequence). The CDR3 coding sequence is TGTGCCAGCAGCCTCGAGCCGGGACAGGGGTACGGGGCCAACGTCCTGACTTTC. Amino acid sequence: CASSLEPGQGYGANVLTF.

This rearrangement joins TRBV5-1 to TRBJ1-2; D gene ambiguous. Germline V gene lookup returns CDR1 SGHRS and CDR2 YFSETQ. The CDR3 is made up of 12 amino acids. V lost 4 bases, J lost 7 bases, and 11 bases lay in between. In DNA, the CDR3 is TGCGCCAGCAGCCCGGAGAGCGGTGGCTACACCTTC. Translation gives CASSPESGGYTF.

This sequence joins TRBV7-9 and TRBJ2-3; tentative D call: TRBD1 (6 bases). Trimming took 4 bases from V and 0 from J, leaving 17 bases between them. The CDR3 sequence is 17 residues long. Germline V lookup: CDR1 SEHNR, CDR2 FQNEAQ (reference sequence). Written as DNA, the CDR3 is TGTGCCAGCAGCTCACCCGGACAGACCCTTAGCACAGATACGCAGTATTTT. As protein: CASSSPGQTLSTDTQYF. The whole variable domain, filled in from reference TRBV7-9 and TRBJ2-3, reads DTGVSQNPRHKITKRGQNVTFRCDPISEHNRLYWYRQTLGQGPEFLTYFQNEAQLEKSRLLSDRFSAERPKGSFSTLEIQRTEQGDSAMYLCASSSPGQTLSTDTQYFGPGTRLTVL.

This chain joins TRBV6-5 and TRBJ1-3, with D uncertain. Trimming took off 0 bases at V and 0 bases at J, with 6 bases between the two ends. Looked up from germline, CDR1 is MNHEY and CDR2 is SVGAGI. CDR3 length: 15 residues. This CDR3 reads CASSYSQVSGNTIYF. In DNA form, the CDR3 reads TGTGCCAGCAGTTACTCCCAGGTCTCTGGAAACACCATATATTTT.

The sample holds many counts of this clone. V usage is TRBV12-3 or TRBV12-4 and J usage is TRBJ1-5, with a tentative D call TRBD1 (5 bases). The V end was cut by 6 bases, the J end by 9 bases, with 15 bases between. The CDR3 runs 13 residues. In DNA, the CDR3 is TGTGCCAGCAGCTCAGGGTTGGGGGGGCCCCAGCATTTT. It codes for CASSSGLGGPQHF.